Below are 4 T cell receptor beta chains sequenced from a single sample in a study of blood T cell repertoires in COVID-19. The assay was immunoSEQ multiplex PCR, and TCRdb's table has in-frame clones only and misses some. Here the sample spans around 87,000 clones, 80% being singletons. Sequenced: peripheral blood. These receptors all stem from a human donor in a cohort sampled during active COVID-19.

This chain's CDR3 is CASSLQAPNEKLFF. The CDR3 region has the DNA TGCGCCAGCAGCTTGCAAGCACCCAATGAAAAACTGTTTTTT. The V gene is TRBV5-1, the J gene TRBJ1-4; D is undetermined. This CDR3 region has 14 residues. CDR1 and CDR2 from the germline V gene are SGHRS and YFSETQ. Between the trimmed V and J ends, which lost 1 base and 5 bases, there was a span of 9 bases.

The chain uses TRBV5-5 and TRBJ2-7; 9 nucleotides match TRBD1. Germline CDR1 is SGHKS and CDR2 is YYEKEE (reference sequence). The CDR3 loop spans 19 amino acids. J was trimmed by 3 bases and V by 0 bases; bases with no gene match: 16. Here the CDR3 DNA reads TGTGCCAGCAGCTTGGGGGGACAGGGACGCAAGGTGGGGATCTACGAGCAGTACTTC. It codes for CASSLGGQGRKVGIYEQYF.

The chain joins TRBV5-1 to TRBJ2-1; maybe TRBD1 (6 bases). V lost 3 bases and J 7 bases, leaving 14 bases between the germline ends. CDR3 length: 14 amino acids. Germline CDR1 and CDR2: SGHRS and YFSETQ. This chain's CDR3 is CASSSGTTPNEQFF. The CDR3 region has the DNA TGCGCCAGCAGCTCCGGGACAACCCCTAATGAGCAGTTCTTC.

The V and J genes are TRBV11-3 and TRBJ2-2, with TRBD1 matching over 7 bases. Germline-derived CDR1 and CDR2 are SGHNT and YENEEA. The J segment lost 3 bases and the V segment lost 3 bases, leaving 4 bases of the junction unmatched. The CDR3 runs to 15 residues. CDR3 DNA: TGTGCCAGCAGCTTTAGGGGGCGTCACACCGGGGAGCTGTTTTTT. Its protein product is CASSFRGRHTGELFF.